This passage covers 2 T cell receptor beta chains from one sample sequenced in a study of shared T cell receptors in the human thymus. Here immunoSEQ multiplex PCR was the method, and the copy in TCRdb shows in-frame clones only, minus some. The repertoire holds 630,000 or so clones, 87% seen once, with under 0.01% in the top ten. These sequences were also reported in another study, on human thymus T cells.

The specimen was thymocytes. The receptor source for this set is a boy under two years old with a congenital heart defect.

This chain joins TRBV28 and TRBJ2-7; tentatively, D is TRBD1 (6 bases). The CDR3 length is 16 residues. V gave up 6 bases and J gave up 2 bases, with 20 bases separating them. CDR1 and CDR2 (germline): MDHEN, SYDVKM. CDR3 sequence (DNA): TGTGCCAGCAGCCCCCGGGACACAATAGTCCCCTACGAGCAGTACTTC. Amino acids: CASSPRDTIVPYEQYF.

The V call is TRBV28, the J call TRBJ1-1; no firm D call. Germline CDR1 and CDR2: MDHEN and SYDVKM. This CDR3 has 14 residues. V dropped 5 bases and J dropped 1 base, with 11 bases sitting between them. The CDR3 loop reads CASSEMTGNTEAFF. As DNA, the CDR3 is TGTGCCAGCAGTGAAATGACGGGGAACACTGAAGCTTTCTTT.